This TCR beta chain is drawn from a study of shared clonotypes between healthy human individuals. General study results and limits: Memory subsets had estimated richness that was generally smaller than that of naive subsets.

Sequencing was performed with immunoSEQ multiplex PCR; in TCRdb, only in-frame clones are kept and a portion is missing. The table includes roughly 2.2 million clones, 85% to 95% detected once. The CDR3 sequence is 11 residues long. Germline CDR1 MNHNS, CDR2 SASEGT. V was cut by 2 bases and J by 15 bases, with 11 bases left in between. There were only Caucasian adults among the donors, and all lived in Nashville, Tennessee. This clone was seen a handful of times. The antigen is not known. Sequencing was carried out using naive CD4+ T cells from PBMCs. Described subset: CD45RA+ positively selected. The sequence derives from a man in his late teens or twenties in good health. Some clones in this sample may be carry-over from other donors' samples. The gene calls are TRBV6-1 and TRBJ2-4, with D perhaps matching TRBD1 or TRBD2 (5 bases each). DNA for the CDR3: TGTGCCAGCAGTGAATGGGACCGTTCGTACTTC. It encodes CASSEWDRSYF.